These 21 T cell receptor beta chains came from one sample sequenced in a study of OX40 agonist ivuxolimab in advanced cancers. This table comes from immunoSEQ multiplex PCR, and its TCRdb copy is limited to in-frame clones, with some not included. The sample records approximately 55,000 clones, roughly 87% being singletons. The sample was CD4+ or CD8+ T cells sorted from blood, taken in a trial of the OX40 agonist ivuxolimab. These receptors were taken from an adult with an advanced solid tumor such as melanoma, head and neck, liver or kidney cancer.

V gene TRBV14 combines with J gene TRBJ2-3; maybe TRBD1 (6 bases). The CDR3 sequence is 16 residues long. Trimming took 1 base from V and 2 from J, leaving 13 bases between them. Germline assignment: CDR1 SGHDN and CDR2 FVKESK. DNA of the CDR3: TGTGCCAGCAGCCAAGTAGCAGGGGTATACACAGATACGCAGTATTTT. Translated: CASSQVAGVYTDTQYF.

This rearrangement joins TRBV7-2 to TRBJ1-1; D is unclear. Germline V gene lookup returns CDR1 SGHTA and CDR2 FQGNSA. The length of the CDR3 is 13 residues. V lost 0 bases to trimming and J lost 10 bases, with 12 bases between them. The CDR3, as DNA: TGTGCCAGCAGCTTAGCTTCAGGAGTCGTAGCTTTCTTT. It specifies CASSLASGVVAFF.

J is TRBJ2-5 and V is TRBV7-9; the D gene is possibly TRBD1 (5 bases). The CDR3 consists of 15 residues. The V and J ends lost 2 bases and 5 bases respectively, with 15 bases between them. Germline V CDR1 and CDR2: SEHNR, FQNEAQ (reference sequence). Written as DNA, the CDR3 is TGTGCCAGCAGCTTAAGTTCCCAGGGATGGGAGACCCAGTACTTC. It codes for CASSLSSQGWETQYF.

The chain combines TRBV25-1 with TRBJ2-3; D unresolved. The CDR3 has 13 amino acids. Germline V gene lookup returns CDR1 MGHDK and CDR2 SYGVNS. V was trimmed by 7 bases and J by 5 bases, leaving 13 bases between them. DNA for the CDR3: TGTGCCAGCAAAGCCCTCTTAGGAGATACGCAGTATTTT. This encodes CASKALLGDTQYF.

The rearrangement joins TRBV2 to TRBJ2-1; 7 nucleotides agree with TRBD2. In germline, CDR1 is SNHLY, CDR2 FYNNEI. Trimming removed 7 bases from V and 8 bases from J; junction bases left unmatched: 8. This CDR3 spans 13 amino acids. The CDR3: CASTGGRGYEQFF. CDR3 sequence (DNA): TGTGCCAGCACCGGCGGGAGAGGATATGAGCAGTTCTTC.

There are a few counts of this clone. The rearrangement joins TRBV7-9 to TRBJ2-2, with TRBD2 as a possible D gene (6 bases). V was pared by 10 bases and J by 3 bases, with 18 bases between. This CDR3 has 15 amino acids. Per the germline V gene, CDR1 is SEHNR and CDR2 is FQNEAQ (reference sequence). The CDR3 region has the DNA TGTGCCACGCCCCGGGGGAATCCGGACACCGGGGAGCTGTTTTTT. Translating gives CATPRGNPDTGELFF.

The chain has TRBV7-5 and TRBJ1-2. TRBV7-5 is an annotated pseudogene. The CDR3 runs 15 residues. For the CDR3, the DNA is TGTGCCAGAACCGGCGTTGGCAGACCCCCATCCGGCTACACCTTC. Translated, it gives CARTGVGRPPSGYTF.

The chain is built from TRBV5-1 and TRBJ2-7; D gene ambiguous. This CDR3 region has 15 residues. V was cut by 0 bases and J by 4 bases, with 14 bases left in between. Germline V gene sequence: CDR1 SGHRS, CDR2 YFSETQ. The CDR3 protein is CASSLVAALRYEQYF. The CDR3 coding sequence is TGCGCCAGCAGCTTGGTGGCAGCATTAAGGTACGAGCAGTACTTC.

The V call is TRBV6-1, the J call TRBJ2-3; the match to TRBD2 covers 10 bases. V dropped 0 bases and J dropped 0; count of bases not matched to a gene: 3. The germline V gene has CDR1 MNHNS and CDR2 SASEGT. The CDR3 sequence is 17 residues long. In DNA form, the CDR3 reads TGTGCCAGCAGTGAAGCGATAGCGGGAGGTAGCACAGATACGCAGTATTTT. This codes for CASSEAIAGGSTDTQYF.

The chain carries TRBV6-6 and TRBJ2-7; 7 nucleotides match TRBD1. Per the germline V gene, CDR1 is MNHNY and CDR2 is SVGAGI (reference sequence). After removal of 7 bases from V and 1 base from J, the junction contained 10 bases not matched to a gene. The CDR3 sequence is 15 residues long. CDR3: CASNKQGPTSYEQYF. CDR3 coding DNA: TGTGCCAGCAATAAACAGGGGCCCACATCCTACGAGCAGTACTTC.

This chain links TRBV18 with TRBJ2-1, with 10 nucleotides matching TRBD2. The CDR3 covers 19 residues. The V gene end was trimmed by 0 bases and the J gene end by 0 bases; junction bases not matched to a gene: 8. CDR1 is KGHSH and CDR2 is LQKENI in the germline V gene. In nucleotides, the CDR3 is TGTGCCAGCTCACCACCCACACTAGCGGGGAGGATCTCCTACAATGAGCAGTTCTTC. This sequence encodes CASSPPTLAGRISYNEQFF.

The chain employs TRBV21-1 and TRBJ1-4; the table's TRBD1 call for D was not verified on the DNA. TRBV21-1 is given as a pseudogene. The CDR3 is 16 amino acids. CDR3 sequence (DNA): TGTGCCAGCAGCAAAAGGGGGCCATCAACTAATGAAAAACTGTTTTTT. This translates into CASSKRGPSTNEKLFF.

The gene calls are TRBV19 and TRBJ2-7; D is perhaps TRBD1 (5 bases). CDR1 and CDR2 (germline): LNHDA, SQIVND (reference sequence). This CDR3 is 15 amino acids long. Between the trimmed V and J ends, which lost 9 bases and 2 bases, there was a span of 20 bases. In DNA form, the CDR3 reads TGTGCCAGCGCTAGGGGTGGTTTACAGACCTACGAGCAGTACTTC. It codes for CASARGGLQTYEQYF.

CDR3 in DNA: TGTGCCACCAGCACCAGGGACTCTGGGGCCAACGTCCTGACTTTC. It is translated as CATSTRDSGANVLTF. V usage is TRBV15 and J usage is TRBJ2-6; possibly TRBD1 for D (5 bases). Germline CDR1 and CDR2: LNHNV and YYDKDF (reference sequence). Deletions cut 4 bases from V and 0 bases from J, with 7 bases between. This CDR3 has 15 residues.

The chain is built from TRBV29-1 and TRBJ2-7; 12 bases line up with TRBD2. V gave up 2 bases and J gave up 3 bases; unmatched junction bases: 17. Germline V gene sequence: CDR1 SQVTM, CDR2 ANQGSEA. The CDR3 loop spans 19 amino acids. This CDR3 is CSVETVQLGTSGFLYEQYF. The CDR3 DNA sequence: TGCAGCGTTGAAACGGTTCAGCTAGGGACTAGCGGGTTCCTCTACGAGCAGTACTTC.

The chain carries TRBV10-1 and TRBJ2-5, with D perhaps TRBD2 (5 bases). This CDR3 is built from 13 residues. Deletions cut 2 bases from V and 5 bases from J, with 9 bases between. Per germline, CDR1 WNHNN and CDR2 SYGVQD (reference sequence). CDR3 protein: CASSEEKRETQYF. CDR3 DNA sequence: TGCGCCAGCAGTGAGGAGAAGCGGGAGACCCAGTACTTC.

This CDR3 is CASKLAGGSYEQYF. CDR3 coding DNA: TGTGCCAGTAAACTAGCGGGAGGCTCCTACGAGCAGTACTTC. This chain joins TRBV19 and TRBJ2-7; the match to TRBD2 covers 12 bases. This CDR3 region has 14 residues. After removal of 7 bases from V and 0 bases from J, the junction contained 1 base not matched to a gene. Germline CDR1 and CDR2: LNHDA and SQIVND (reference sequence).

This chain joins TRBV28 and TRBJ1-1, with D hard to call. The CDR3 contains 17 residues. Germline V gene data show CDR1 as MDHEN and CDR2 as SYDVKM. The V gene lost 2 bases and the J gene lost 6 bases, with 22 bases spanning the gap. The CDR3 nucleotides are TGTGCCAGCAGTTTAGAACTAAGTGGGATTATAAGGGCTGAAGCTTTCTTT. Its protein is CASSLELSGIIRAEAFF.

The DNA for the CDR3 is TGTGCCAGCAGTGAGACTACCCCGGTCCCGTTTGGAGAGACCCAGTACTTC. Protein: CASSETTPVPFGETQYF. V gene TRBV6-1 combines with J gene TRBJ2-5; possibly TRBD2 for D (5 bases). The V end lost 3 bases, the J end lost 4 bases, and 21 bases lay between the germline ends. This CDR3 comprises 17 residues. Germline V gene data show CDR1 as MNHNS and CDR2 as SASEGT.

This chain joins TRBV6-6 and TRBJ2-7, with TRBD1 matching over 8 bases. The V and J ends lost 1 base and 4 bases, in that order; junction bases with no gene match: 0. The CDR3 is 13 residues long. Germline V gene lookup returns CDR1 MNHNY and CDR2 SVGAGI (reference sequence). The CDR3 DNA reads TGTGCCAGCAGTTACTACAGGGGGTACGAGCAGTACTTC. As protein: CASSYYRGYEQYF.

The CDR3 nucleotides are TGCGCCAGCAGCCAAGACGTCAACCCCTTCCGCTACAATGAGCAGTTCTTC. It is translated as CASSQDVNPFRYNEQFF. The chain links TRBV4-1 to TRBJ2-1, with no clear D. V was trimmed by 0 bases and J by 3 bases, leaving 15 bases between them. CDR1 and CDR2 (germline): MGHRA, YSYEKL. The CDR3 sequence is 17 residues long.